The clone carrying this TCR beta chain was found many times. As yet, its antigen is unknown. Libraries of TCR beta came from quantitative 5'-RACE with molecular barcodes. TCRdb ran MiXCR on the 5' RACE reads and lists one entry per CDR3 protein. Found here are 450,000 to 550,000 distinct CDR3 sequences, roughly 5.3% of them singletons; the top ten hold roughly 3.3%. The CDR3 runs to 14 residues. Between the trimmed V and J ends, which lost 3 bases and 2 bases, there was a span of 8 bases. These data originate in a study of CD8 T cells in ankylosing spondylitis. Study-wide findings and caveats: The study looked at matched synovial fluid samples from ankylosing spondylitis patients. Disease-linked clones were reported to be significantly enriched there. Seemingly characteristic of ankylosing spondylitis blood was a TCR beta motif consisting of under 10 highly homologous variants.

The TCR was taken from a male donor with ankylosing spondylitis. The specimen was blood, either unsorted or a sorted T cell fraction (not recorded which). The chain couples TRBV12-3 or TRBV12-4 to TRBJ1-5; D unresolved. The CDR3 DNA sequence: TGTGCCAGCAGTTTCCTCACGCGCAATCAGCCCCAGCATTTT. Protein: CASSFLTRNQPQHF.